The 2 T cell receptor beta chains reported below all come from one sample, sequenced in a study of OX40 agonist ivuxolimab in advanced cancers. TCRdb's copy holds only in-frame clones and misses some; the assay was immunoSEQ multiplex PCR. This table holds approximately 91,000 clones, roughly 86% found once. This specimen consisted of CD4+ or CD8+ T cells sorted from blood, obtained in a trial of the OX40 agonist ivuxolimab. Receptors originate from an adult with an advanced solid tumor such as melanoma, head and neck, liver or kidney cancer.

This sequence joins TRBV9 and TRBJ2-3, with TRBD2 matching 9 bases. Germline V lookup: CDR1 SGDLS, CDR2 YYNGEE. This CDR3 spans 16 amino acids. V lost 3 bases, J lost 0 bases, and 5 bases stayed unmatched. The CDR3 DNA reads TGTGCCAGCAGCGCACGACTAGCGGCTAGCACAGATACGCAGTATTTT. The encoded protein is CASSARLAASTDTQYF.

The V gene is TRBV27, the J gene TRBJ2-2; D ambiguous. CDR3 length: 12 residues. Germline V CDR1 and CDR2: MNHEY, SMNVEV (reference sequence). Trimming cost V 7 bases and J 5 bases, with 8 bases left between them. The CDR3 loop reads CASILRTGELFF. The CDR3 DNA is TGTGCCAGCATACTGCGTACCGGGGAGCTGTTTTTT.